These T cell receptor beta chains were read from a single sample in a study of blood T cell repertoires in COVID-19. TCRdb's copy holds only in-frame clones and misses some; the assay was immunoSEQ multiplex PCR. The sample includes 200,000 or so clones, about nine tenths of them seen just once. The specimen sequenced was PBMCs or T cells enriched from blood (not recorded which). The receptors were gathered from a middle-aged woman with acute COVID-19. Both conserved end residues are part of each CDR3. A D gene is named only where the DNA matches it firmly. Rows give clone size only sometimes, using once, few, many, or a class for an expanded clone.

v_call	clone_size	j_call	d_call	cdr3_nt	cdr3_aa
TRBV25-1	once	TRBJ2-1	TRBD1	TGTGCCAGCTCCGTGGACAGGGCTTTCTACAATGAGCAGTTCTTC	CASSVDRAFYNEQFF
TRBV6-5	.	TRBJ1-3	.	TGTGCCAGCAGCTCCGGTCGGAGCTCTGGAAACACCATATATTTT	CASSSGRSSGNTIYF
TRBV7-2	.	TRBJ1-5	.	TGTGCCAGCAGCCTCAACAGGAACAGCAATCAGCCCCAGCATTTT	CASSLNRNSNQPQHF
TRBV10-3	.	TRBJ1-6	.	TGTGCCATCAGTGAGGGCGGACTGGGGAATTCACCCCTCCACTTT	CAISEGGLGNSPLHF
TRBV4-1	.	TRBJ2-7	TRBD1	TGCGCCAGCAGCCAACCCGGGGCAGGGGGCGAGCAGTACTTC	CASSQPGAGGEQYF
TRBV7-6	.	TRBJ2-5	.	TGTGCCAGCAGCTTAGTGACGGGTCAAGAGACCCAGTACTTC	CASSLVTGQETQYF
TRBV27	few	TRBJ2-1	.	TGTGCCAGCAGTTTATCTGTCCGTTCTGGCCGGGGGGCCGGACACAATGAGCAGTTCTTC	CASSLSVRSGRGAGHNEQFF
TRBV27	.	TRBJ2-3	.	TGTGCCAGCAGTTTTTATAGCGCCGGCACAGATACGCAGTATTTT	CASSFYSAGTDTQYF
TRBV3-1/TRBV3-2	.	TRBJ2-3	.	TGTGCCAGCAGCCAAGGCAGGGGCACAGATACGCAGTATTTT	CASSQGRGTDTQYF
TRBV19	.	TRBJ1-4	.	TGTGCCAGTAGTAGACAAGGGGCTTCGGGAACTAATGAAAAACTGTTTTTT	CASSRQGASGTNEKLFF
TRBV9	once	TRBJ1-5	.	TGTGCCAGCAGCCCCCGGGACATTAGCAATCAGCCCCAGCATTTT	CASSPRDISNQPQHF
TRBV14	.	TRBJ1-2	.	TGTGCCAGCAGCCCTCTTTCGTTTGGAGACGGCTACACCTTC	CASSPLSFGDGYTF
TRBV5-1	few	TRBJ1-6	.	TGCGCCAGCAGCTTGGATACAGTTAATTCACCCCTCCACTTT	CASSLDTVNSPLHF
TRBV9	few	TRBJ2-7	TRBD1	TGTGCCAGCAGCCCCCGGGACAGGGCAGCCTACGAGCAGTACTTC	CASSPRDRAAYEQYF
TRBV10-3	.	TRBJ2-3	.	TGTGCCATCAGTGTGGGGCAGGGAAACACAGATACGCAGTATTTT	CAISVGQGNTDTQYF
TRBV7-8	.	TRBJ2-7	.	TGTGCCAGCAGCTCCACAGGCAGGACCTACGAGCAGTACTTC	CASSSTGRTYEQYF
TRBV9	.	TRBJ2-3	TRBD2	TGTGCCAGCAGCGTAGCTAGCGGGGGGGCCGGCCCCACAGATACGCAGTATTTT	CASSVASGGAGPTDTQYF
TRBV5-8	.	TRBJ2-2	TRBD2	TGTGCCAGCAGCTTGGCCAGAGGAGCGGGGGGGAACACCGGGGAGCTGTTTTTT	CASSLARGAGGNTGELFF
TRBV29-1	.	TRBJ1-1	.	TGCAGCGTTGAAGGTGGGCAGCGGAGGGAGAACACTGAAGCTTTCTTT	CSVEGGQRRENTEAFF
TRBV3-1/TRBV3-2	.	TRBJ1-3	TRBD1	TGTGCCAGCAGAAACAGGGGGATGGAGTCTGGAAACACCATATATTTT	CASRNRGMESGNTIYF
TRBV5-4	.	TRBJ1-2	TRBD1	TGTGCCAGCAGCCTAAGGTATGACAGGGAACGAAACACCTTC	CASSLRYDRERNTF
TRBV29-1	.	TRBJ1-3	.	TGCAGCGCTTTCGTTCGGACAGACGGAAACACCATATATTTT	CSAFVRTDGNTIYF
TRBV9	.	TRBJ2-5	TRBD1	TGTGCCAGCAGCGTTCGACAGGGACAAGAGACCCAGTACTTC	CASSVRQGQETQYF
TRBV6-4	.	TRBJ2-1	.	TGTGCCAGCAGTGACTCGGCCCTTTCCAATGAGCAGTTCTTC	CASSDSALSNEQFF
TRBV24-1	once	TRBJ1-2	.	TGTGCCACCAGTGCTCTTAACAGGGATGGCTACACCTTC	CATSALNRDGYTF
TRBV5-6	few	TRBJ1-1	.	TGTGCCAGCAGCTTGGGCGTGAACACTGAAGCTTTCTTT	CASSLGVNTEAFF
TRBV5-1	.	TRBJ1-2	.	TGCGCCAGCAGAGGAGGAGGCTATGGCTACACCTTC	CASRGGGYGYTF
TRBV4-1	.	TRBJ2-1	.	TGCGCCAGCAGCTACCGGCGGGCCGGGGGGCCTTATTACAATGAGCAGTTCTTC	CASSYRRAGGPYYNEQFF
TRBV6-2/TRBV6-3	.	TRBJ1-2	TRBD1	TGTGCCAGCAGCACGCAGGGGGGACCGCGCTATGGCTACACCTTC	CASSTQGGPRYGYTF
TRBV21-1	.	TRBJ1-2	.	TGTGCCAGGACAGATCGGAAGGACAGGGCATACTTGGGGTACACCTTC	CARTDRKDRAYLGYTF
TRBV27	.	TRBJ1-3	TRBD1	TGTGCCAGCAGGCCCCAGACAGGGTATAGAAACACCATATATTTT	CASRPQTGYRNTIYF
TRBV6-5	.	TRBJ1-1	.	TGTGCCAGCACCATCCGACAGAACACTGAAGCTTTCTTT	CASTIRQNTEAFF
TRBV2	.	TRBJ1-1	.	TGTGCCAGCGGTCTTCCGGGGTCAAAGAACACTGAAGCTTTCTTT	CASGLPGSKNTEAFF
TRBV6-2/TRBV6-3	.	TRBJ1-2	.	TGTGCCAGCAGTTACTCTGGCCGGGACTGGAATGGCTACACCTTC	CASSYSGRDWNGYTF
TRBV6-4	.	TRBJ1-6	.	TGTGCCAGCAGTGACAAAGAGGGTGGAAATTCACCCCTCCACTTT	CASSDKEGGNSPLHF
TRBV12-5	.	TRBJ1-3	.	TGTGCTAGTGGAGTCGCGCTTGGAAACACCATATATTTT	CASGVALGNTIYF
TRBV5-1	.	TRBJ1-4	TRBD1	TGCGCCAGCAGCTCGACAGGGGTTGGAGAAAAACTGTTTTTT	CASSSTGVGEKLFF
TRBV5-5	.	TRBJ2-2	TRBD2	TGTGCCAGCAGCTTGAGCGTGGCGGGGGCCGGGGAGCTGTTTTTT	CASSLSVAGAGELFF
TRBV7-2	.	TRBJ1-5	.	TGTGCCAGCAGCTTACAGAATCAGCCCCAGCATTTT	CASSLQNQPQHF
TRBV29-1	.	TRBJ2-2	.	TGCAGCGCCAGACAGACAGCGAACACCGGGGAGCTGTTTTTT	CSARQTANTGELFF
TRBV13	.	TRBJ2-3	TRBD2	TGTGCCAGCAGCCCACTAGCGGCTAGCACAGATACGCAGTATTTT	CASSPLAASTDTQYF
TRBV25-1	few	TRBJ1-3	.	TGTGCCAGCGAACGGGGAAACACCATATATTTT	CASERGNTIYF
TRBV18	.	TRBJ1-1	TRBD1	TGTGCCAGCTCACCTAGGGGTTCAGGGGGCACTGAAGCTTTCTTT	CASSPRGSGGTEAFF
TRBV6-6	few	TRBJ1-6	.	TGTGCCAGCAGCCCCAACGCAGGGGAGCTCCTCCACTTT	CASSPNAGELLHF
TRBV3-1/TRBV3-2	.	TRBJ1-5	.	TGTGCCAGCAGCCACCACCCTAGCTTCGAAGGAGGCAATCAGCCCCAGCATTTT	CASSHHPSFEGGNQPQHF
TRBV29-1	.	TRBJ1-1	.	TGCAGCGTTGAAAGAGGACATAGGAACACTGAAGCTTTCTTT	CSVERGHRNTEAFF
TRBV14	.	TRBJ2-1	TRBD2	TGTGCCAGCAGCCAAGATATAATAGGGCTAGCGGGGGGGAACAATGAGCAGTTCTTC	CASSQDIIGLAGGNNEQFF
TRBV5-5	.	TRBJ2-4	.	TGTGCCAGCAGCTTGTGGCAGGGGGGAAACATTCAGTACTTC	CASSLWQGGNIQYF
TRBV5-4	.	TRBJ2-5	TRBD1	TGTGCCAGCAGCTTGTTTGCGACTTCAGGGGGCGTCTCAGAGACCCAGTACTTC	CASSLFATSGGVSETQYF
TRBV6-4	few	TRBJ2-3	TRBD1	TGTGCCAGCAGTGGACAGGGTGGTGCAGATACGCAGTATTTT	CASSGQGGADTQYF